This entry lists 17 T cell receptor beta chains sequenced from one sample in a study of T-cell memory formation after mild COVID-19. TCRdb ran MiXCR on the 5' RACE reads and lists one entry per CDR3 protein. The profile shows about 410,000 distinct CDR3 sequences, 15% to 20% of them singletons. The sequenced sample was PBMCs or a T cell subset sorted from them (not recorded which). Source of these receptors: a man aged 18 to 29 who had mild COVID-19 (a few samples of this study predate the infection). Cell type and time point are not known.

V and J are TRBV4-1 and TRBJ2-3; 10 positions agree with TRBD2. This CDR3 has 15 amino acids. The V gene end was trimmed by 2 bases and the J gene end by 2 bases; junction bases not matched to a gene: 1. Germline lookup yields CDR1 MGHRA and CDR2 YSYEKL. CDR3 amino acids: CASSQLAGVTDTQYF. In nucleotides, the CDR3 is TGCGCCAGCAGCCAACTAGCGGGGGTCACAGATACGCAGTATTTT.

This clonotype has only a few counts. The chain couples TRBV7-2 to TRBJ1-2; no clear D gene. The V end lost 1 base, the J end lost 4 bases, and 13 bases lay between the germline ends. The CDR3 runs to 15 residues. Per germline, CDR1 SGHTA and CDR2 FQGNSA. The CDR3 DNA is TGTGCCAGCAGCTTAGGAGGACCGAGAGCCTATGGCTACACCTTC. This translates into CASSLGGPRAYGYTF.

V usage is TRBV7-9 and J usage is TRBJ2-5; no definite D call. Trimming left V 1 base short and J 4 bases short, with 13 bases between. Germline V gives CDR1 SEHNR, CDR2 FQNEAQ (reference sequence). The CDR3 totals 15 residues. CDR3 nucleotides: TGTGCCAGCAGCTTAGTACAGCTTTCGGCAGAGACCCAGTACTTC. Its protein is CASSLVQLSAETQYF.

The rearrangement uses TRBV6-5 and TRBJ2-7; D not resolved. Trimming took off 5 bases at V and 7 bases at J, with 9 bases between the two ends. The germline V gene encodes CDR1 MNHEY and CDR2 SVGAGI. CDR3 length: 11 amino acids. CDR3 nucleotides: TGTGCCAGCAGTCAAGCGTGGGAGCAGTACTTC. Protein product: CASSQAWEQYF.

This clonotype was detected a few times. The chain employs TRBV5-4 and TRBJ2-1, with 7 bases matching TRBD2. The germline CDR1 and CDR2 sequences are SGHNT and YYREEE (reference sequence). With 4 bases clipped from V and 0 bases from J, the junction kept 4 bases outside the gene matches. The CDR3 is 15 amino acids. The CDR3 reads CASSQTSSSYNEQFF. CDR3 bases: TGTGCCAGCAGCCAGACTAGCAGCTCCTACAATGAGCAGTTCTTC.

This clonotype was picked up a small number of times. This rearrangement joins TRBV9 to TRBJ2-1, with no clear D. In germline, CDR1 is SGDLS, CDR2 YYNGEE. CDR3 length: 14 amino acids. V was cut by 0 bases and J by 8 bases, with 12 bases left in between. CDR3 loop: CASSVVDSRDEQFF. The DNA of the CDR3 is TGTGCCAGCAGCGTAGTCGATAGTAGGGATGAGCAGTTCTTC.

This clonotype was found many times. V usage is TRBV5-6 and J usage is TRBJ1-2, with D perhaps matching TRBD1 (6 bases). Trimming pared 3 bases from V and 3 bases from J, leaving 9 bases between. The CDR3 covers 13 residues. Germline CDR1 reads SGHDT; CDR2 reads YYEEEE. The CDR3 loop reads CASSSGQYYGYTF. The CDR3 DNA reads TGTGCCAGCAGCTCAGGACAGTACTATGGCTACACCTTC. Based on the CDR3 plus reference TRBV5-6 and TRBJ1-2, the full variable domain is DAGVTQSPTHLIKTRGQQVTLRCSPKSGHDTVSWYQQALGQGPQFIFQYYEEEERQRGNFPDRFSGHQFPNYSSELNVNALLLGDSALYLCASSSGQYYGYTFGSGTRLTVV.

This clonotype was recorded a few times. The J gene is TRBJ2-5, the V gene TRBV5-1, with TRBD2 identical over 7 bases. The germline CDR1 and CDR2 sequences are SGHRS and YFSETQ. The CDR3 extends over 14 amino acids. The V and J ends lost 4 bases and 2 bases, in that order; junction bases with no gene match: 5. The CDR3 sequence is CASSGSGGQETQYF. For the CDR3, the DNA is TGCGCCAGCAGCGGGTCGGGGGGACAAGAGACCCAGTACTTC.

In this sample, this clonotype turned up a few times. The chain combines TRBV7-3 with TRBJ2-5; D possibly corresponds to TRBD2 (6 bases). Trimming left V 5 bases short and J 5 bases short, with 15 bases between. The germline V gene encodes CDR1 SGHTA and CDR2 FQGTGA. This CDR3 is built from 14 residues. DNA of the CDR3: TGTGCCAGCAGCCCGTGGAGGGGTAGTGAGACCCAGTACTTC. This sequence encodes CASSPWRGSETQYF.

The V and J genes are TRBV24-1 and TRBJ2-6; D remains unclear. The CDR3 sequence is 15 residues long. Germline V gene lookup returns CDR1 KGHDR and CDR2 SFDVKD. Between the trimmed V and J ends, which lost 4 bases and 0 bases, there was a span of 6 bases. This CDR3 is CATSEDNSGANVLTF. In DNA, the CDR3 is TGTGCCACCAGTGAAGACAACTCTGGGGCCAACGTCCTGACTTTC.

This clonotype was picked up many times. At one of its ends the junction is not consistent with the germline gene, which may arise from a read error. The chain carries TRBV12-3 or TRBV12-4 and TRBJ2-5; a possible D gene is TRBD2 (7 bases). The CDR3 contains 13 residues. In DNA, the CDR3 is TGCGCCAGCAGCTCCGGGGGGCGGGAGACCCAGTACTTC. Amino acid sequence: CASSSGGRETQYF.

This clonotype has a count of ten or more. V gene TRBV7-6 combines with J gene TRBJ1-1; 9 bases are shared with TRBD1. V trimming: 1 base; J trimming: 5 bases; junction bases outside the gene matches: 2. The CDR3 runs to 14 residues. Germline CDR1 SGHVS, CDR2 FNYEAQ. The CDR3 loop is CASSLGTGVTEAFF. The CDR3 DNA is TGTGCCAGCAGCTTAGGGACAGGGGTAACTGAAGCTTTCTTT.

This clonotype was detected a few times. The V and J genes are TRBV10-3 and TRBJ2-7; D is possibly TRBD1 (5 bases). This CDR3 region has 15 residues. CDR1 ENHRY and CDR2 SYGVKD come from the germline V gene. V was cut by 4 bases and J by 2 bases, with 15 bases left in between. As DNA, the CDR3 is TGTGCCATCAGTGTGGGAATCACAGGAACCTACGAGCAGTACTTC. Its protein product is CAISVGITGTYEQYF.

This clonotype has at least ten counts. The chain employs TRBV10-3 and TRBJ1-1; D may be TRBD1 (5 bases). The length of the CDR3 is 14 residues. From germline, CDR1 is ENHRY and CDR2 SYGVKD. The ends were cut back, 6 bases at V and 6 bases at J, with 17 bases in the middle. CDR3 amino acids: CAISPVGGDSEAFF. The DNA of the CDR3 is TGTGCCATCAGCCCAGTCGGGGGGGACTCTGAAGCTTTCTTT.

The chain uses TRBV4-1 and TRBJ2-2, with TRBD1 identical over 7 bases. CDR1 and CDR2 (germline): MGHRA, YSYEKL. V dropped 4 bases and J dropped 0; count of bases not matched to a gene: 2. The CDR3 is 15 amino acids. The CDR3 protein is CASSRQGPNTGELFF. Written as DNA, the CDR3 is TGCGCCAGCAGCCGACAGGGACCGAACACCGGGGAGCTGTTTTTT.

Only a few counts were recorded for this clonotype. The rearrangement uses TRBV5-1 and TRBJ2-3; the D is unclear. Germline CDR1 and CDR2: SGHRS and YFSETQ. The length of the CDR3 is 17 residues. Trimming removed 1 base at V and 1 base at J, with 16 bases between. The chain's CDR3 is CASSLKGHGTGTDTQYF. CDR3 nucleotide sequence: TGCGCCAGCAGCTTGAAAGGGCACGGCACGGGCACAGATACGCAGTATTTT.

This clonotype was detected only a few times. Here the CDR3 reads CASSIYAGGAFTEAFF. For the CDR3, the DNA is TGTGCCAGTAGTATATACGCAGGGGGCGCCTTCACTGAAGCTTTCTTT. V usage is TRBV19 and J usage is TRBJ1-1; 8 nucleotides line up with TRBD1. Losses at the gene ends were 2 bases for V and 4 bases for J; bases not matched to a gene: 9. CDR1 and CDR2 from the germline V gene are LNHDA and SQIVND (reference sequence). This CDR3 comprises 16 residues.